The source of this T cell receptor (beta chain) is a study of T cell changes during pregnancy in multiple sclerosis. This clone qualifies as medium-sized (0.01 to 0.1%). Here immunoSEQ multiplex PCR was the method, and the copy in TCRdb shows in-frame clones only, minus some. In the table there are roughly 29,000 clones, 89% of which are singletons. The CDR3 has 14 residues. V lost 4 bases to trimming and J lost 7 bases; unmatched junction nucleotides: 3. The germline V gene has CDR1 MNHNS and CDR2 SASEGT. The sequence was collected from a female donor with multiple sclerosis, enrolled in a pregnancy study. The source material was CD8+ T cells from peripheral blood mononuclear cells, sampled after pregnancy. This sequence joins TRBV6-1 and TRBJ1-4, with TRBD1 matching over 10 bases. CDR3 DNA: TGTGCCAGCAGTGGCGGGACAGGGGTTGAAAAACTGTTTTTT. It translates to CASSGGTGVEKLFF.